The source of this T cell receptor (beta chain) is a study of breast tumors, draining lymph nodes, adjacent tissues. Notes on the study in general: Data fit most tumor T cells coming from lymph node, expanding in tumor. Compared with lymph nodes, tumors were less diverse; compared with nontumor tissue, more. Tumor T cell lymph node origin was a supported hypothesis, not proven. Luminal-like breast cancer showed significantly higher tumor–nontumor repertoire similarity than basal-like.

This clonotype was recorded at least ten times. Its antigen is currently unknown. Breast cancer patients provided tissue from their axillary draining lymph nodes. TCRdb called the multiplex PCR reads again in MiXCR, with one record for every CDR3 protein. The table records roughly 80,000 distinct CDR3 sequences, roughly a fifth of them present only once. This receptor was obtained from a female donor with breast cancer. Some clones in this sample may be carry-over from other donors' samples. Sequenced material: axillary lymph node tissue.

CDR3 residues: CASSLVANSPLHF. In DNA form, the CDR3 reads TGTGCCAGCAGCTTGGTGGCTAATTCACCCCTCCACTTT. The chain is built from TRBV5-5 and TRBJ1-6; no reliable D call. CDR1 SGHKS and CDR2 YYEKEE come from the germline V gene (reference sequence). The CDR3 covers 13 residues. The germline V and J ends were trimmed by 0 bases and 6 bases, with 4 bases remaining between them.